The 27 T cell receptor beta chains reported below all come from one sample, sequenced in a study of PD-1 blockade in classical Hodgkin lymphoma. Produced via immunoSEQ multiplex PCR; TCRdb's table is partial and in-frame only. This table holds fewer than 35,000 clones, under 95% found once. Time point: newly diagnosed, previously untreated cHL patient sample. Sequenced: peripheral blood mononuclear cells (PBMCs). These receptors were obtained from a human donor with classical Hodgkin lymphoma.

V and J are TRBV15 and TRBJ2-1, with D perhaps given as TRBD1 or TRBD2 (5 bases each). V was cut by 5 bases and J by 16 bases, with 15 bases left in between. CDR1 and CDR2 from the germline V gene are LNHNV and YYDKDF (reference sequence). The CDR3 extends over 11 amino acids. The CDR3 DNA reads TGTGCCACCAGCTACCGGGACCTTACCTTCTTC. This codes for CATSYRDLTFF.

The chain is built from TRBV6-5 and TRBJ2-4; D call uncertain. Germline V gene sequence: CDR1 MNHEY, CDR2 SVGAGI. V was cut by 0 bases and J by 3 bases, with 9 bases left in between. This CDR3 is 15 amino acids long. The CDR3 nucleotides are TGTGCCAGCAGTTACTCCCCGTATGGCAAAAACATTCAGTACTTC. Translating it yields CASSYSPYGKNIQYF.

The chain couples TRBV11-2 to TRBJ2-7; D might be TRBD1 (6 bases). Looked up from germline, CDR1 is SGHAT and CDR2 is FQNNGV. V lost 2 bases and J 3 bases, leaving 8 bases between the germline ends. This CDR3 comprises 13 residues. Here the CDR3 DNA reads TGTGCCAGCAGCTTACACAGGGACTACGAGCAGTACTTC. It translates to CASSLHRDYEQYF.

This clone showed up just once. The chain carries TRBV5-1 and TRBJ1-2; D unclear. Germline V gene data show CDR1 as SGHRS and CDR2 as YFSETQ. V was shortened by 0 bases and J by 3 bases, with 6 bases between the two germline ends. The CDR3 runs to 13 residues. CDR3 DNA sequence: TGCGCCAGCAGCTTGGCACCCCACTATGGCTACACCTTC. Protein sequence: CASSLAPHYGYTF.

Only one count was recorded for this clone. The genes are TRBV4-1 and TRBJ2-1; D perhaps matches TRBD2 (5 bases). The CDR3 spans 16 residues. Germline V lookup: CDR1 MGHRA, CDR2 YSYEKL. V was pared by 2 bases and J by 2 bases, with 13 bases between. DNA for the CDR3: TGCGCCAGCAGCCAAAGCGGTCAACTGGCCTACAATGAGCAGTTCTTC. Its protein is CASSQSGQLAYNEQFF.

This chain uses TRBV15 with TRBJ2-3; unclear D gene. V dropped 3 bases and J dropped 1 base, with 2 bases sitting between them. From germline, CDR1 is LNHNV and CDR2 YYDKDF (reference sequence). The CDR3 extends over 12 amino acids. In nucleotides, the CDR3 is TGTGCCACCAGCAGGCGCACAGATACGCAGTATTTT. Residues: CATSRRTDTQYF.

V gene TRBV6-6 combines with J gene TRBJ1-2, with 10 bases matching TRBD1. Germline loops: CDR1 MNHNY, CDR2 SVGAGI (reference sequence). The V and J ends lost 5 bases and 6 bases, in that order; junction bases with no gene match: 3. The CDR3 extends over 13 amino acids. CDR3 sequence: CASSPGTGDGYTF. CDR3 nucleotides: TGTGCCAGCAGTCCCGGGACAGGGGATGGCTACACCTTC.

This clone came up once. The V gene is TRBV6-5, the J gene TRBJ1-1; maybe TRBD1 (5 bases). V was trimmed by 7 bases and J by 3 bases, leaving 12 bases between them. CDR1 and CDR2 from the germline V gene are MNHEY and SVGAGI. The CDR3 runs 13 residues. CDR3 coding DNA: TGTGCCAGCACTCAGGGTTATGACACTGAAGCTTTCTTT. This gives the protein CASTQGYDTEAFF.

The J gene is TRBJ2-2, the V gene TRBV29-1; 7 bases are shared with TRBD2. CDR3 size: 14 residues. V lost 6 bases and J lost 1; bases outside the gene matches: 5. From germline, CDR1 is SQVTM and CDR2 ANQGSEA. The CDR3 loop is CSVQLAMNTGELFF. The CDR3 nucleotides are TGCAGCGTCCAACTAGCGATGAACACCGGGGAGCTGTTTTTT.

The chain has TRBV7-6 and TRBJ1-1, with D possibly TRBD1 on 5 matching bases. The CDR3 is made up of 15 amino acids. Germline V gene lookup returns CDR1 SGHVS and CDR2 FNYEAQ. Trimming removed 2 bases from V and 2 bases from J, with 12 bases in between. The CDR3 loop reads CASSLSQGVNTEAFF. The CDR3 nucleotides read TGTGCCAGCAGCTTAAGCCAGGGAGTAAACACTGAAGCTTTCTTT.

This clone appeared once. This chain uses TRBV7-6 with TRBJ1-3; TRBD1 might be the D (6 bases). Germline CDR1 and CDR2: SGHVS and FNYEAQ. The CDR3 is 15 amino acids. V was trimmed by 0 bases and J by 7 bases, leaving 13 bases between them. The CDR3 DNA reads TGTGCCAGCAGCTTAGCAGGGGGACCTATTAACACCATATATTTT. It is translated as CASSLAGGPINTIYF.

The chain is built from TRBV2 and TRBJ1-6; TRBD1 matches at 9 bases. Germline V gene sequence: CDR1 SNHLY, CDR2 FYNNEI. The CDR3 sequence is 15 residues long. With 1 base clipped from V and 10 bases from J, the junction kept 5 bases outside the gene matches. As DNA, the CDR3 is TGTGCCAGCAGTGAAGTAACAGGGGGCCGGTCACCCCTCCACTTT. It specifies CASSEVTGGRSPLHF.

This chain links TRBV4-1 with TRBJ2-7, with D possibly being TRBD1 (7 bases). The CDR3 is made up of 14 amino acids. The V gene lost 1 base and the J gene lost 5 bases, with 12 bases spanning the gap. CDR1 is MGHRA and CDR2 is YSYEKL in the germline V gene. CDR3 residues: CASSQAGGGNEQYF. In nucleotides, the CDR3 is TGCGCCAGCAGCCAAGCAGGGGGAGGTAACGAGCAGTACTTC.

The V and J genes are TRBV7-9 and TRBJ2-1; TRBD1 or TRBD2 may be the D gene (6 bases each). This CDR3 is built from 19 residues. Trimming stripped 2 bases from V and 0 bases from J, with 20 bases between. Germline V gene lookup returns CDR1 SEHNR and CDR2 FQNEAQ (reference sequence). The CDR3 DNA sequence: TGTGCCAGCAGCTTAACGGGGGCATTTTATTCGAGCTCCTACAATGAGCAGTTCTTC. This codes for CASSLTGAFYSSSYNEQFF.

As DNA, the CDR3 is TGTGCCAGCAGTCCCACGACTAGCGGGGAAGAGACCCAGTACTTC. Its translation: CASSPTTSGEETQYF. The chain combines TRBV2 with TRBJ2-5; 11 bases agree with TRBD2. This CDR3 is built from 15 residues. The germline V gene encodes CDR1 SNHLY and CDR2 FYNNEI. V was clipped by 5 bases and J by 3 bases; unmatched bases: 5.

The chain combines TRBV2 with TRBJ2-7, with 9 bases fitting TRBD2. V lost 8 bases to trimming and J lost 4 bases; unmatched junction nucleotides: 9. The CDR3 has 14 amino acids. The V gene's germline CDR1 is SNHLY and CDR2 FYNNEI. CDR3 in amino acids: CASRTSGRSYEQYF. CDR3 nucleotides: TGTGCCAGCCGGACAAGCGGGAGGTCGTACGAGCAGTACTTC.

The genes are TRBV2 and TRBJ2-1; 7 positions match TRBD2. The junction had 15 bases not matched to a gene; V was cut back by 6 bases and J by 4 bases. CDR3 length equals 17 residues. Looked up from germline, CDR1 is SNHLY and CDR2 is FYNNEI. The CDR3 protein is CASRGGGAGFYYNEQFF. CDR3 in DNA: TGTGCCAGCAGGGGCGGGGGAGCGGGATTTTATTACAATGAGCAGTTCTTC.

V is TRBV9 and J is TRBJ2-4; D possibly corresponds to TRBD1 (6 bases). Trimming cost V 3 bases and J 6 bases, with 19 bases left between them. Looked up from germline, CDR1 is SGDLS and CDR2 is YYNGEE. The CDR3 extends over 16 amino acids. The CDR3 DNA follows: TGTGCCAGCAGCGCAGGAGACCCACAGGGCGCAAACATTCAGTACTTC. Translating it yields CASSAGDPQGANIQYF. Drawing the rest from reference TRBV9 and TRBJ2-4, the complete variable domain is DSGVTQTPKHLITATGQRVTLRCSPRSGDLSVYWYQQSLDQGLQFLIQYYNGEERAKGNILERFSAQQFPDLHSELNLSSLELGDSALYFCASSAGDPQGANIQYFGAGTRLSVL.

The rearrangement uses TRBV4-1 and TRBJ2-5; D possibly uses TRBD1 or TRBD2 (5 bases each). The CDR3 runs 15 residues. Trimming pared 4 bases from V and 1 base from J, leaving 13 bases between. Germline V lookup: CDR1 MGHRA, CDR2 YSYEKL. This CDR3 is CASSPWGSGQETQYF. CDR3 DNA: TGCGCCAGCAGCCCCTGGGGGAGCGGCCAAGAGACCCAGTACTTC.

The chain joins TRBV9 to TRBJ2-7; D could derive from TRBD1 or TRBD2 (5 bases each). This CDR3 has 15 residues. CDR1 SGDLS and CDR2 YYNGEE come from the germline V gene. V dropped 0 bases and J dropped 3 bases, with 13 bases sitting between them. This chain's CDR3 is CASSVAPGPDYEQYF. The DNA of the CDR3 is TGTGCCAGCAGCGTAGCCCCGGGACCCGACTACGAGCAGTACTTC.

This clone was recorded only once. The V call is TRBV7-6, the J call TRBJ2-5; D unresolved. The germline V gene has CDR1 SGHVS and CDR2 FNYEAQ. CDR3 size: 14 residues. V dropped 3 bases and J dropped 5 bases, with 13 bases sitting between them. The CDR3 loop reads CASSFRRFGETQYF. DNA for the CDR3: TGTGCCAGCAGCTTCAGAAGGTTCGGGGAGACCCAGTACTTC.

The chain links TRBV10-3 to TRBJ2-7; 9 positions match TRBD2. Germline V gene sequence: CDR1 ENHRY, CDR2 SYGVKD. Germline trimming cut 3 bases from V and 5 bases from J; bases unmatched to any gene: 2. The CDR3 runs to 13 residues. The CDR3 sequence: CAISDAGGDEQYF. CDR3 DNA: TGTGCCATCAGTGACGCGGGAGGGGACGAGCAGTACTTC.

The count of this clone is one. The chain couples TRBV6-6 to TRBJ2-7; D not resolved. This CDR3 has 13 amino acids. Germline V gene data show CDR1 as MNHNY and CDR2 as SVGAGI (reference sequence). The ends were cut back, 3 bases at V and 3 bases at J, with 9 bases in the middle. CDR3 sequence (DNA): TGTGCCAGCAGTTATACGAGTAACTACGAGCAGTACTTC. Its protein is CASSYTSNYEQYF.

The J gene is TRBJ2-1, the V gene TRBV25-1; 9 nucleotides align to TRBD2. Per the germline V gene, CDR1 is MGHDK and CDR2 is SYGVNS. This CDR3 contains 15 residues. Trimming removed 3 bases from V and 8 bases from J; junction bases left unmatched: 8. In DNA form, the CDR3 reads TGTGCCAGCAGTGATCCGGGACTAGCTTCGGATGAGCAGTTCTTC. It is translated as CASSDPGLASDEQFF.

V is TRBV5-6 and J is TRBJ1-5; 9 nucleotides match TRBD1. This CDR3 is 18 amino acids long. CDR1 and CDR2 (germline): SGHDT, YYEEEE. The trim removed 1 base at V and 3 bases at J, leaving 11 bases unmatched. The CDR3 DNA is TGTGCCAGCAGCTTGAGTAGGGACAGGGATGTTTTCAATCAGCCCCAGCATTTT. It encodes CASSLSRDRDVFNQPQHF.

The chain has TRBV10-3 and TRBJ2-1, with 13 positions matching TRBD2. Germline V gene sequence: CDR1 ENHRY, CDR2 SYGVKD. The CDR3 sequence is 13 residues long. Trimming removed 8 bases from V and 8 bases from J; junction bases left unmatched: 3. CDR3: CAIGTSGIYEQFF. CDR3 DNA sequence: TGTGCCATCGGGACTAGCGGGATATATGAGCAGTTCTTC.

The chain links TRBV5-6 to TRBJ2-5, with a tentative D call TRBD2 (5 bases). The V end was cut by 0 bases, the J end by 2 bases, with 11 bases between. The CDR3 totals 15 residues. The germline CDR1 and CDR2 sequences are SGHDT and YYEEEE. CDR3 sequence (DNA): TGTGCCAGCAGCTTGGTGGAAGCGGATCAAGAGACCCAGTACTTC. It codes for CASSLVEADQETQYF.